This TCR beta chain is from a study of early T cells in non-severe SARS-CoV-2 infection. Using its own MiXCR run on the 5' RACE reads, TCRdb lists one record per CDR3 protein. The repertoire holds roughly 66,000 distinct CDR3 sequences, with around 8.7% as singletons. The CDR3 length is 14 residues. Germline V gene lookup returns CDR1 SGHRS and CDR2 YFSETQ. J gave up 9 bases and V 5 bases, and 11 bases lay outside the gene matches. The receptor comes from an adult who was a healthcare worker with PCR-confirmed SARS-CoV-2 infection or an uninfected control (not recorded which). The rearrangement uses TRBV5-1 and TRBJ2-1, with 7 nucleotides matching TRBD1. The sample was whole blood. CDR3 in amino acids: CASRPTMTGTEQFF. The CDR3 nucleotides read TGCGCCAGCAGACCCACCATGACAGGGACTGAGCAGTTCTTC.